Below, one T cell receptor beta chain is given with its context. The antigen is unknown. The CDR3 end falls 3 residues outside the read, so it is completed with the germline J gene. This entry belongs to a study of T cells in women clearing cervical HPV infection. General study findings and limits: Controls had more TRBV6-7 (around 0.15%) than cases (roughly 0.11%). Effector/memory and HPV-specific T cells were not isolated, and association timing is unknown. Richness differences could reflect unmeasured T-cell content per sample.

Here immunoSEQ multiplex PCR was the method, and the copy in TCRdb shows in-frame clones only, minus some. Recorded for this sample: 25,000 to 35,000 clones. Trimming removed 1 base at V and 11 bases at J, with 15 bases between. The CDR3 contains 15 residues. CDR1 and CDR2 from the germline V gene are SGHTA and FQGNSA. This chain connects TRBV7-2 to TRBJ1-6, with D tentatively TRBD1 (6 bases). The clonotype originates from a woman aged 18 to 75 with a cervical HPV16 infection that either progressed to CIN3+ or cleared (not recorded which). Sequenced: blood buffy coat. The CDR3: CASSLGTGPGAPLHF. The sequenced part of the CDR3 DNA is TGTGCCAGCAGCTTAGGAACAGGGCCGGGAGCACCC.